Listed below are T cell receptor beta chains from one sample, sequenced in a study of T-cell reconstitution after alpha-beta-depleted transplantation in children. TCRdb itself ran the PCR reads through MiXCR, one entry per CDR3 protein. The top ten hold about 2.6% of the sample, which has some 250,000 distinct CDR3 sequences, approximately 12% seen once. The starting material was PBMCs from the stem cell graft donor, obtained from the stem cell graft. The receptors shown here come from a human donor who donated a stem cell graft to a child with acute lymphoblastic leukemia. The conserved cysteine and the conserved F or W are not part of the CDR3 here. A D gene is named only where the DNA matches it firmly. The size entry is marked missing in some rows and otherwise reads once, few, many or a size class.

v_call,d_call,clone_size,cdr3_aa
TRBV10-2,TRBD1,NA,ASTGQGQANEQY
TRBV5-6,NA,NA,ASSSVGGDGAEPQH
TRBV6-2/TRBV6-3,NA,many,ASSYSSGTSNQPQH
TRBV20-1,TRBD2,many,SAREVGGSTDTQY
TRBV27,TRBD1,many,ASSSYRGGAKNIQY
TRBV24-1,NA,NA,ATNNRAYNEQF
TRBV20-1,TRBD2,many,SASYRLAAYEQY
TRBV9,NA,many,ASSSDSNTGELF
TRBV29-1,NA,many,SVGPGGDGYT
TRBV20-1,TRBD2,NA,SAPWGRAAKNMQY
TRBV29-1,TRBD1,many,SVDRTGEGYT
TRBV6-1,TRBD1,NA,ASSVPDRAYEQY
TRBV28,NA,many,ASSFDRPNTEAF
TRBV6-1,NA,many,AGGTYGSGNTIY
TRBV9,TRBD1,many,ASSRDSLPYGYT
TRBV10-3,TRBD1,many,AISEPGTGNTGELF
TRBV7-2,TRBD1,few,ASSSSSDRVKAGELF
TRBV10-3,NA,NA,AISAGTPDEKLF